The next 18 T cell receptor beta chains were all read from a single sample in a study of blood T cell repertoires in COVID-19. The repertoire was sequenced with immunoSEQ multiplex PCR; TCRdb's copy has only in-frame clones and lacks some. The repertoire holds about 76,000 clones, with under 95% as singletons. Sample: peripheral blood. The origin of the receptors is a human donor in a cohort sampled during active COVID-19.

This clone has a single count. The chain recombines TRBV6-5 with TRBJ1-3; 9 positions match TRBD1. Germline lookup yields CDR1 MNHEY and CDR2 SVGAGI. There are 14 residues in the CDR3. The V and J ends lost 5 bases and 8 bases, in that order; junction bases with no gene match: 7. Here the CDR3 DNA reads TGTGCCAGCAGTCTATTGACAGGGGGTGACACCATATATTTT. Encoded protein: CASSLLTGGDTIYF.

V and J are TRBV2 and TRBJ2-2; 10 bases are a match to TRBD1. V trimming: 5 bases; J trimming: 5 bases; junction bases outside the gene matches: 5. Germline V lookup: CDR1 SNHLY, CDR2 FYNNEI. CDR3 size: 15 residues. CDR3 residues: CASSRDRGRTGELFF. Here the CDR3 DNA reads TGTGCCAGCAGTAGGGACAGGGGTAGAACCGGGGAGCTGTTTTTT.

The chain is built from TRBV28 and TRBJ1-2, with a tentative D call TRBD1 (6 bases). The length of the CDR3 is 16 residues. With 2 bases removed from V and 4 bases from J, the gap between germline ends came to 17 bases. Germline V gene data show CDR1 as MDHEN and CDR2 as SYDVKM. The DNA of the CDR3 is TGTGCCAGCAGTTTAGGGGGCGTAGGGTCTAGCTATGGCTACACCTTC. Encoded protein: CASSLGGVGSSYGYTF.

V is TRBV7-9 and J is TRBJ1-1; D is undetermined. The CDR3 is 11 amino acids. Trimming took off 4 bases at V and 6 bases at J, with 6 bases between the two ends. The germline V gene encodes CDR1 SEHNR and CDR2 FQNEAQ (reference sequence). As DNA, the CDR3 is TGTGCCAGCAGCTCGTATTCTGAAGCTTTCTTT. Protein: CASSSYSEAFF.

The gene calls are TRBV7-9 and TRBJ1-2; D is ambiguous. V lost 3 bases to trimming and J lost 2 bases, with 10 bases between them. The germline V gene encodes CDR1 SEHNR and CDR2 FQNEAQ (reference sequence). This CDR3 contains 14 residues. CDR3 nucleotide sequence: TGTGCCAGCAGCTTTCGGGGTCTAAACTATGGCTACACCTTC. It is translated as CASSFRGLNYGYTF.

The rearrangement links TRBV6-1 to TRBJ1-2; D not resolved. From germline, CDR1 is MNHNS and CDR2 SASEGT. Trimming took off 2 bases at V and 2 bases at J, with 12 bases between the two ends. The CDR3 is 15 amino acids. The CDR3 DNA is TGTGCCAGCAGTGAATTTAGAGGCGGAAACTATGGCTACACCTTC. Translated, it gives CASSEFRGGNYGYTF.

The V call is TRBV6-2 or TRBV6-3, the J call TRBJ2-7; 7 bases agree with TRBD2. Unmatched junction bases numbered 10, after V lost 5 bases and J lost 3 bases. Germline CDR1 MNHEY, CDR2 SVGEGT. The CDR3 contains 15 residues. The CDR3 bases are TGTGCCAGCAGTAACCCGGGACTATCGGTCTACGAGCAGTACTTC. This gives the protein CASSNPGLSVYEQYF.

CDR3 sequence: CASSQDRVLGELFF. The CDR3 region has the DNA TGCGCCAGCAGCCAAGATCGGGTCCTTGGGGAGCTGTTTTTT. The chain couples TRBV4-1 to TRBJ2-2; D is unresolved. V lost 0 bases, J lost 8 bases, and 10 bases lay in between. This CDR3 spans 14 amino acids. Germline CDR1 reads MGHRA; CDR2 reads YSYEKL.

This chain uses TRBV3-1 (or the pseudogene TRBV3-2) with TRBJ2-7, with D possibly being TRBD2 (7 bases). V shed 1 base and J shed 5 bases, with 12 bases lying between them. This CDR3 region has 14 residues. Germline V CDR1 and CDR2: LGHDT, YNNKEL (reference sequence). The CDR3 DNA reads TGTGCCAGCAGCCAAGTGGGGGGGGCCAACGAGCAGTACTTC. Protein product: CASSQVGGANEQYF.

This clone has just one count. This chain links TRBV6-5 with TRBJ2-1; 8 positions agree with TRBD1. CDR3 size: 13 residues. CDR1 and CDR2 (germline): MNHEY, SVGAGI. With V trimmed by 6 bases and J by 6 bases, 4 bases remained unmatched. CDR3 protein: CASRTTGVNEQFF. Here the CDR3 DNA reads TGTGCCAGCAGGACGACAGGGGTCAATGAGCAGTTCTTC.

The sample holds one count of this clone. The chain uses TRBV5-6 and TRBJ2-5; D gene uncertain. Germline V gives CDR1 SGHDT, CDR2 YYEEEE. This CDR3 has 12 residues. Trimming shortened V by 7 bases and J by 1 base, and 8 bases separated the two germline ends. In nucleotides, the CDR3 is TGTGCCAGCGGCGGAGTCCAAGAGACCCAGTACTTC. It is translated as CASGGVQETQYF.

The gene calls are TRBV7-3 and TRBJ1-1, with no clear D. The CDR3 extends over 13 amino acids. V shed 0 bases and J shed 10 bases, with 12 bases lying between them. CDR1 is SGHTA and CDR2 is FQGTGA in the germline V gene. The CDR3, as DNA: TGTGCCAGCAGCTTAACGCGGGCCGGAGGAGCTTTCTTT. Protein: CASSLTRAGGAFF.

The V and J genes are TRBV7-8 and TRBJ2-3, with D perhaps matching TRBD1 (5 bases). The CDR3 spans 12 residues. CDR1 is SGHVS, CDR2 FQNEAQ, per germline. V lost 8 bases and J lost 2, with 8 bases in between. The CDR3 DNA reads TGTGCCAGCGCAGGGTACACAGATACGCAGTATTTT. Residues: CASAGYTDTQYF.

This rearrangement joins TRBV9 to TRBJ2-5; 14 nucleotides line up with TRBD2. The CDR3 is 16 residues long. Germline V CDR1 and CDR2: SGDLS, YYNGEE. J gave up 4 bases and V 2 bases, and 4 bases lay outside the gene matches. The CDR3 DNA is TGTGCCAGCAGCGTTGGGACTAGCGGGGGTGGAGAGACCCAGTACTTC. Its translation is CASSVGTSGGGETQYF.

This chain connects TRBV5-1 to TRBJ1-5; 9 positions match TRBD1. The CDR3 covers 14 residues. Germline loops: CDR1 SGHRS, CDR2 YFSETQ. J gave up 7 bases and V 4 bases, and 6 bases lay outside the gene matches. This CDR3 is CASSLDRGDQPQHF. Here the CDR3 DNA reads TGCGCCAGCAGCCTGGACAGGGGTGACCAGCCCCAGCATTTT.

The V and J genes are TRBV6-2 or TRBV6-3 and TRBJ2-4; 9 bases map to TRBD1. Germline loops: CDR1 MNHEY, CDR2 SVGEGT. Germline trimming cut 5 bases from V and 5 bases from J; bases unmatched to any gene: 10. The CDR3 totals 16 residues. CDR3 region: CASSDEGQGKENIQYF. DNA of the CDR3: TGTGCCAGCAGTGACGAGGGACAGGGCAAGGAAAACATTCAGTACTTC.

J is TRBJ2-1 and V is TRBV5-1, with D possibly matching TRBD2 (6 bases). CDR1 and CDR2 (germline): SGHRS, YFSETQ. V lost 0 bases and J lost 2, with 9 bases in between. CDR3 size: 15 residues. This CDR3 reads CASSLAGDPYNEQFF. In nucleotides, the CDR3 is TGCGCCAGCAGCTTGGCGGGGGACCCCTACAATGAGCAGTTCTTC.

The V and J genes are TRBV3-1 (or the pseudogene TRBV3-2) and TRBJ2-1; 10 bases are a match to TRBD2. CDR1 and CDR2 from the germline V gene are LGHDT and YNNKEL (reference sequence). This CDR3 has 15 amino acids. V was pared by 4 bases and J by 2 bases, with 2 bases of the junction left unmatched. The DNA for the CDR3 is TGTGCCAGCAGCCCTCTAGCGGGGGCCTACAATGAGCAGTTCTTC. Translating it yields CASSPLAGAYNEQFF.